These 12 T cell receptor beta chains were all obtained from the same sample, sequenced in a study of cytomegalovirus exposure and HLA in healthy donors. This PCR relied on a set of 60 Vbeta primers and 13 Jbeta primers. The assay was immunoSEQ multiplex PCR, and TCRdb's table has in-frame clones only and misses some. Among fewer than 85,000 clones listed, 78% were seen once. The sample was PBMCs. The receptors here all came from a male donor in good health and CMV-seropositive.

The gene calls are TRBV27 and TRBJ2-3; TRBD2 matches 8 bases. From germline, CDR1 is MNHEY and CDR2 SMNVEV (reference sequence). This CDR3 region has 16 residues. J was trimmed by 5 bases and V by 3 bases; bases with no gene match: 10. CDR3 amino acids: CASSFSGLGFVDTQYF. CDR3 in DNA: TGTGCCAGCAGTTTCTCGGGACTAGGGTTCGTAGATACGCAGTATTTT.

CDR3 loop: CACQNGGVGEQYF. The DNA for the CDR3 is TGTGCCTGCCAGAACGGGGGGGTGGGAGAGCAGTACTTC. J is TRBJ2-7 and V is TRBV30; 8 positions match TRBD2. The V gene's germline CDR1 is GTSNPN and CDR2 SVGIG (reference sequence). This CDR3 spans 13 amino acids. Trimming at V came to 6 bases and at J to 7 bases, leaving 11 bases not matched to a gene.

This chain connects TRBV9 to TRBJ1-2; 7 bases agree with TRBD1. V was clipped by 3 bases and J by 4 bases; unmatched bases: 12. The length of the CDR3 is 16 residues. Germline loops: CDR1 SGDLS, CDR2 YYNGEE. In nucleotides, the CDR3 is TGTGCCAGCAGCGCCGGGGGGGTGGCAGGGGGCTATGGCTACACCTTC. It specifies CASSAGGVAGGYGYTF.

This chain uses TRBV2 with TRBJ1-2; D gene ambiguous. Trimming took 5 bases from V and 4 from J, leaving 8 bases between them. CDR3 length: 12 amino acids. Germline V CDR1 and CDR2: SNHLY, FYNNEI. The DNA for the CDR3 is TGTGCCAGCAGTCCCGAGGTCTATGGCTACACCTTC. Its protein is CASSPEVYGYTF.

This clone showed up just once. The chain has TRBV6-5 and TRBJ1-3, with D uncertain. V lost 0 bases, J lost 3 bases, and 9 bases lay in between. This CDR3 spans 15 amino acids. Germline values: CDR1 MNHEY, CDR2 SVGAGI. The CDR3 reads CASSYSNSDGNTIYF. As DNA, the CDR3 is TGTGCCAGCAGTTACTCGAACAGTGATGGAAACACCATATATTTT.

The chain combines TRBV7-9 with TRBJ2-7; 10 bases agree with TRBD2. The germline gives CDR1 SEHNR, CDR2 FQNEAQ (reference sequence). The CDR3 runs 15 residues. The V segment lost 5 bases and the J segment 2 bases; nucleotides outside the gene matches: 6. The CDR3 DNA follows: TGTGCCAGCAGCCTAAGACTAGCGGGTACCTACGAGCAGTACTTC. Residues: CASSLRLAGTYEQYF.

This clone appeared a few times. The chain links TRBV19 to TRBJ1-1, with TRBD1 matching 10 bases. The CDR3 has 13 residues. Germline V gene sequence: CDR1 LNHDA, CDR2 SQIVND (reference sequence). Trimming cost V 6 bases and J 10 bases; bases outside gene matches: 8. Here the CDR3 reads CASSRQGASAAFF. The CDR3, as DNA: TGTGCCAGTAGCCGACAGGGGGCCTCCGCAGCTTTCTTT.

In the case of this clone: The identical CDR3 is also encoded by other nucleotide sequences in the sample. The J gene is TRBJ1-2, the V gene TRBV27; D possibly corresponds to TRBD1 (6 bases). The germline gives CDR1 MNHEY, CDR2 SMNVEV (reference sequence). CDR3 length: 15 residues. Deletions cut 3 bases from V and 5 bases from J, with 16 bases between. CDR3 sequence reads: CASSFEGDLEYGYTF. CDR3 sequence (DNA): TGTGCCAGCAGTTTCGAGGGGGACCTTGAATATGGCTACACCTTC.

This clone occurred a few times. This chain joins TRBV25-1 and TRBJ1-4, with 7 bases that match TRBD1. This CDR3 has 15 amino acids. The V gene's germline CDR1 is MGHDK and CDR2 SYGVNS. Unmatched junction bases numbered 9, after V lost 8 bases and J lost 3 bases. The CDR3 nucleotides are TGTGCCAGCCTCCCTGGACAGGACCCTAATGAAAAACTGTTTTTT. This gives the protein CASLPGQDPNEKLFF.

This clone appeared a single time. The chain joins TRBV7-8 to TRBJ2-1, with D uncertain. Trimming took 5 bases from V and 4 from J, leaving 3 bases between them. The CDR3 has 11 amino acids. Germline V gene data show CDR1 as SGHVS and CDR2 as FQNEAQ. CDR3 region: CASSPYNEQFF. The CDR3 nucleotides read TGTGCCAGCAGCCCGTACAATGAGCAGTTCTTC.

The chain uses TRBV27 and TRBJ2-3; 9 positions match TRBD2. CDR1 MNHEY and CDR2 SMNVEV come from the germline V gene (reference sequence). Trimming took 6 bases from V and 5 from J; bases not matched to a gene: 21. The CDR3 is 19 amino acids. CDR3 in amino acids: CASSPLTRGVAGERDTQYF. The DNA of the CDR3 is TGTGCCAGCAGCCCCTTGACACGGGGCGTAGCGGGAGAACGAGATACGCAGTATTTT.

The gene calls are TRBV7-2 and TRBJ2-3; the match to TRBD2 covers 14 bases. Germline CDR1 and CDR2: SGHTA and FQGNSA. Unmatched junction bases numbered 6, after V lost 5 bases and J lost 5 bases. CDR3 length equals 16 residues. The CDR3: CASSKTSGGAGDTQYF. The CDR3 DNA follows: TGTGCCAGCAGCAAGACTAGCGGGGGGGCAGGAGATACGCAGTATTTT.